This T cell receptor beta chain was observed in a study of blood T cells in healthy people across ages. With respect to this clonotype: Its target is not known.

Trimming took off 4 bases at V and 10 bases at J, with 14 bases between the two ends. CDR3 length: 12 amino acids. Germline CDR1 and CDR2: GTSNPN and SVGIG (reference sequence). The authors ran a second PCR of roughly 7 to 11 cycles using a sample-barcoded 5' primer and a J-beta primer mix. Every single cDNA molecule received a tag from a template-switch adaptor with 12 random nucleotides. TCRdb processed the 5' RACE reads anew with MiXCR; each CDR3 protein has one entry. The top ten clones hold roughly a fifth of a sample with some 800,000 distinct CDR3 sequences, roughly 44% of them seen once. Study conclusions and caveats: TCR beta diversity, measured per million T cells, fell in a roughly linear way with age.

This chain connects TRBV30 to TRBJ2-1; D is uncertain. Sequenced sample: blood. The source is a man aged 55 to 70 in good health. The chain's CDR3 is CAWKADAYEQFF. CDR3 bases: TGTGCCTGGAAGGCGGATGCCTACGAGCAGTTCTTC.